Listed here are 3 T cell receptor beta chains from one sample, sequenced in a study of Ad26.COV2.S vaccination and SARS-CoV-2 variants. The table came from immunoSEQ multiplex PCR; TCRdb's copy has only in-frame clones and leaves some out. Here the sample spans 200,000 to 250,000 clones, roughly 90% being singletons. Documented treatment: some 19 received Ad26.COV2.S at low or high dose, single or two shots; several received placebo; per-sample allocation not given. The investigators took samples on day 63 after the first vaccine or placebo injection. This specimen was peripheral blood, taken in a trial of Ad26.COV2.S vaccine versus placebo. Receptors originate from a person aged 18-65 years who received the Ad26.COV2.S COVID-19 vaccine or a placebo.

The V call is TRBV4-3, the J call TRBJ2-7; 8 nucleotides line up with TRBD2. After removal of 0 bases from V and 0 bases from J, the junction contained 1 base not matched to a gene. The CDR3 runs 15 residues. Germline loops: CDR1 LGHNA, CDR2 YSLEER. CDR3 sequence: CASSQDRGGSYEQYF. Written as DNA, the CDR3 is TGCGCCAGCAGCCAAGATCGGGGGGGCTCCTACGAGCAGTACTTC.

V is TRBV5-4 and J is TRBJ2-2, with 7 bases aligning to TRBD2. Per the germline V gene, CDR1 is SGHNT and CDR2 is YYREEE (reference sequence). The CDR3 extends over 16 amino acids. V was clipped by 4 bases and J by 7 bases; unmatched bases: 13. CDR3 sequence (DNA): TGTGCCAGCAGCCGAGGGACTATTAATCAGGTCGGGGAGCTGTTTTTT. This encodes CASSRGTINQVGELFF.

The chain employs TRBV19 and TRBJ2-7; D might be TRBD1 or TRBD2, each matching 6 bases. V was pared by 1 base and J by 1 base, with 11 bases between. The CDR3 extends over 15 amino acids. The germline V gene encodes CDR1 LNHDA and CDR2 SQIVND (reference sequence). For the CDR3, the DNA is TGTGCCAGTAGTATAGGGGGGGCAGTGTCCTACGAGCAGTACTTC. Residues: CASSIGGAVSYEQYF. The entire variable domain, with the rest obtained from reference TRBV19 and TRBJ2-7, is as follows: DGGITQSPKYLFRKEGQNVTLSCEQNLNHDAMYWYRQDPGQGLRLIYYSQIVNDFQKGDIAEGYSVSREKKESFPLTVTSAQKNPTAFYLCASSIGGAVSYEQYFGPGTRLTVT.